Listed below are T cell receptor beta chains from one sample, sequenced in a study of shared clonotypes between healthy human individuals. Profiling relied on immunoSEQ multiplex PCR, and the TCRdb table lists in-frame clones only, not all of them. In the table there are 2 million to 2.5 million clones, approximately 96% of which are singletons. Sequencing was done on a sample of naive CD4+ T cells sorted from blood. Source of these receptors: a man aged 18 to 35 in good health. Both conserved end residues are part of each CDR3. Each record gives: J gene, clone size, D gene, V gene, CDR3 protein, CDR3 DNA. The D gene is left open where the match is weak. Rows may omit the clone size; those that give it use once, few, many or a size class.

>TRBJ1-2|.|.|TRBV7-2
CASSLATGLGYTF
TGTGCCAGCAGCTTAGCGACAGGACTAGGCTACACCTTC
>TRBJ2-4|once|TRBD1|TRBV6-6
CASSYLDREGDGDQYF
TGTGCCAGCAGTTACCTGGACAGGGAAGGGGACGGGGATCAGTACTTC
>TRBJ2-3|.|TRBD2|TRBV29-1
CSVAGGTDTQYF
TGCAGCGTTGCGGGGGGTACAGATACGCAGTATTTT
>TRBJ1-5|.|TRBD1|TRBV4-1
CASSQSGTDSNQPQHF
TGCGCCAGCAGCCAGTCCGGGACAGATAGCAATCAGCCCCAGCATTTT
>TRBJ2-5|.|TRBD2|TRBV7-2
CASSLGSGSKIRETQYF
TGTGCCAGCAGCTTAGGGAGCGGGAGCAAGATCCGAGAGACCCAGTACTTC
>TRBJ2-1|.|.|TRBV27
CASSLYNEQFF
TGTGCCAGCAGCTTGTACAATGAGCAGTTCTTC
>TRBJ2-7|.|.|TRBV5-1
CASSPEGYYEQYF
TGCGCCAGCAGTCCAGAGGGTTACTACGAGCAGTACTTC
>TRBJ1-2|.|.|TRBV28
CASKKTRTPNYGYTF
TGTGCCAGTAAAAAGACACGTACTCCTAACTATGGCTACACCTTC
>TRBJ1-3|.|.|TRBV7-2
CASSRDRSGNTIYF
TGTGCCAGCAGCCGGGACCGCTCTGGAAACACCATATATTTT
>TRBJ2-1|once|TRBD1|TRBV11-3
CASSFRAGTDNEQFF
TGTGCCAGCAGTTTCAGAGCCGGGACAGACAATGAGCAGTTCTTC
>TRBJ2-1|.|TRBD2|TRBV6-5
CASSYGLAGRNEQFF
TGTGCCAGCAGTTACGGGCTAGCGGGTCGAAATGAGCAGTTCTTC
>TRBJ2-5|.|.|TRBV30
CALILDGGQGTQYF
TGTGCCCTTATTTTAGACGGGGGGCAGGGGACCCAGTACTTC
>TRBJ1-1|.|.|TRBV6-1
CASSRGNTEAFF
TGTGCCAGCAGTCGGGGGAACACTGAAGCTTTCTTT
>TRBJ2-5|.|TRBD1|TRBV6-1
CASSPSTGGIETQYF
TGTGCCAGCTCCCCGTCTACAGGGGGCATTGAGACCCAGTACTTC
>TRBJ2-5|.|TRBD2|TRBV11-2
CASSYNSGGEETQYF
TGTGCCAGCAGCTATAATTCGGGGGGGGAAGAGACCCAGTACTTC
>TRBJ2-7|.|.|TRBV25-1
CASEVGGSSYEQYF
TGTGCCAGCGAAGTCGGGGGATCCTCCTACGAGCAGTACTTC
>TRBJ2-4|once|.|TRBV5-1
CASSSETGLGIAKNIQYF
TGCGCCAGCAGCTCCGAGACAGGTCTGGGGATAGCCAAAAACATTCAGTACTTC
>TRBJ1-1|.|.|TRBV21-1
CASSKASQLEAFF
TGTGCCAGCAGCAAAGCGTCACAGCTGGAAGCTTTCTTT
>TRBJ2-2|.|.|TRBV29-1
CSAEGLDRTGELFF
TGCAGCGCCGAAGGGCTAGACCGGACCGGGGAGCTGTTTTTT
>TRBJ2-7|.|TRBD2|TRBV10-3
CAISQGLAGVNEQYF
TGTGCCATCAGCCAAGGACTAGCGGGAGTTAACGAGCAGTACTTC
>TRBJ2-3|once|.|TRBV7-6
CASSLVVGTDTQYF
TGTGCCAGCAGCTTAGTAGTGGGGACGGATACGCAGTATTTT
>TRBJ2-3|.|TRBD1|TRBV19
CASSIRGLNRGDTQYF
TGTGCCAGTAGTATCAGGGGGCTTAATCGTGGTGATACGCAGTATTTT
>TRBJ2-7|.|.|TRBV29-1
CSVQTGPYEQYF
TGCAGCGTGCAGACGGGACCCTACGAGCAGTACTTC
>TRBJ2-7|.|.|TRBV18
CASSPGVYEQYF
TGTGCCAGCTCTCCAGGGGTCTACGAGCAGTACTTC
>TRBJ2-5|.|TRBD1|TRBV7-2
CASSLGTGGRKETQYF
TGTGCCAGCAGCTTAGGGACAGGGGGCCGAAAAGAGACCCAGTACTTC
>TRBJ1-5|.|.|TRBV19
CASSILGGEQPQHF
TGTGCCAGTAGTATTCTGGGGGGTGAACAGCCCCAGCATTTT
>TRBJ1-5|.|.|TRBV6-6
CASSYDRTGSQPQHF
TGTGCCAGCAGTTACGATCGCACAGGGAGCCAGCCCCAGCATTTT
>TRBJ2-7|.|.|TRBV2
CASSEGGAPYEQYF
TGTGCCAGCAGTGAAGGGGGGGCCCCCTACGAGCAGTACTTC
>TRBJ2-7|.|TRBD2|TRBV7-2
CASSLEELGGRLEQYF
TGTGCCAGCAGCTTAGAGGAATTAGGCGGGAGGCTCGAGCAGTACTTC
>TRBJ1-3|.|.|TRBV2
CASSVLGQGNTIYF
TGTGCCAGCAGCGTGCTTGGCCAGGGAAACACCATATATTTT
>TRBJ2-7|.|TRBD2|TRBV4-1
CASSQGSAGGLQQYF
TGCGCCAGCAGCCAAGGGTCAGCGGGAGGGCTCCAGCAGTACTTC
>TRBJ2-1|.|.|TRBV6-4
CASSDSYYNEQFF
TGTGCCAGCAGTGACTCTTACTACAATGAGCAGTTCTTC
>TRBJ2-7|.|.|TRBV5-1
CASSRVGSSYEQYF
TGCGCCAGCAGCCGCGTAGGCAGCTCCTACGAGCAGTACTTC
>TRBJ1-2|.|.|TRBV6-5
CASSYSPGTYGYTF
TGTGCCAGCAGTTACTCCCCAGGGACCTATGGCTACACCTTC
>TRBJ1-5|.|TRBD1|TRBV5-6
CASSLGGTVSYQPQHF
TGTGCCAGCAGCCTTGGGGGGACAGTTAGCTATCAGCCCCAGCATTTT
>TRBJ2-1|once|.|TRBV9
CASSVGTPYNEQFF
TGTGCCAGCAGCGTGGGCACTCCCTACAATGAGCAGTTCTTC
>TRBJ2-3|.|TRBD2|TRBV7-2
CASSLSGSGTDTQYF
TGTGCCAGCAGCCTAAGCGGGAGCGGCACAGATACGCAGTATTTT
>TRBJ2-2|.|.|TRBV30
CAWSDTGELFF
TGTGCCTGGAGCGACACCGGGGAGCTGTTTTTT
>TRBJ1-1|.|TRBD1|TRBV29-1
CGSGQGSNTEAFF
TGCGGGTCGGGACAGGGGTCGAACACTGAAGCTTTCTTT
>TRBJ2-5|.|TRBD1|TRBV5-1
CASSLDTGGGETQYF
TGCGCCAGCAGCTTGGACACAGGGGGCGGGGAGACCCAGTACTTC
>TRBJ2-7|.|TRBD2|TRBV5-1
CASSLGLAGSYEQYF
TGCGCCAGCAGCTTGGGACTAGCGGGTTCCTACGAGCAGTACTTC
>TRBJ2-7|.|.|TRBV19
CASSIGRNEQYF
TGTGCCAGTAGTATAGGACGGAACGAGCAGTACTTC
>TRBJ2-7|few|TRBD2|TRBV10-3
CAISEPASGSSYEQYF
TGTGCCATCAGTGAGCCCGCTAGCGGGAGCTCCTACGAGCAGTACTTC
>TRBJ2-1|.|.|TRBV11-2
CASSPVLGSPEQFF
TGTGCCAGCAGCCCGGTACTAGGATCCCCCGAGCAGTTCTTC
>TRBJ2-3|once|.|TRBV5-1
CASTRGESDTQYF
TGCGCCAGCACTAGGGGGGAGAGCGATACGCAGTATTTT
>TRBJ1-6|.|TRBD1|TRBV6-5
CASSYSTGVGSPLHF
TGTGCCAGCAGTTACTCCACAGGGGTTGGATCACCCCTCCACTTT
>TRBJ2-1|once|.|TRBV5-1
CASSSGVSSYNEQFF
TGCGCCAGCAGTTCTGGGGTGAGCTCCTACAATGAGCAGTTCTTC
>TRBJ2-1|.|.|TRBV18
CASSSSEGDFRWNNEQFF
TGTGCCAGCTCCTCCTCGGAAGGGGACTTCAGATGGAACAATGAGCAGTTCTTC
>TRBJ1-5|.|TRBD1|TRBV28
CASSFLGQGAQPQHF
TGTGCCAGCAGTTTCCTAGGACAGGGGGCTCAGCCCCAGCATTTT
>TRBJ2-5|.|.|TRBV7-2
CASSKSIPGGPETQYF
TGTGCCAGCAGCAAAAGCATACCGGGGGGCCCAGAGACCCAGTACTTC